This T cell receptor (beta chain) is from a study of T cell clones after liver transplantation. Study details: TCRbeta sequencing after a pre-transplant mixed lymphocyte reaction identified graft-donor-reactive clones, later tracked in post-transplant blood. Timepoints were pre-transplant, pre-withdrawal, and after withdrawal was completed or failed. Study-level results: A larger donor-reactive than third-party decline suggested partial antigen-specific deletion. In 5 of 8 subjects, circulating graft-donor-reactive CD4 TCRbeta sequences fell significantly after transplant.

Some clones are missing from TCRdb's copy, which holds only in-frame ones; the method was immunoSEQ multiplex PCR. The table lists 68,000 or so clones, about four fifths of them singletons. The CDR3 is 17 residues long. Germline V gene sequence: CDR1 SGHNT, CDR2 YYREEE (reference sequence). The V end was cut by 4 bases, the J end by 0 bases, with 17 bases between. Comments on this clone: Its matching antigen is unknown.

This sequence was found in a human donor who received a liver transplant. The material sequenced was CD4+ T cells from blood, taken before liver transplant. The V call is TRBV5-4, the J call TRBJ2-1; D tentatively fits TRBD1 or TRBD2 (5 bases each). The DNA of the CDR3 is TGTGCCAGCAGCCCACAGGCGGACTCCTACTCCTACAATGAGCAGTTCTTC. This translates into CASSPQADSYSYNEQFF.